Listed here are 15 T cell receptor beta chains from one sample, sequenced in a study of T cell responses to AZD1222 COVID-19 vaccine. Clones were read by immunoSEQ multiplex PCR, and TCRdb kept only the in-frame ones, dropping some. The sample lists approximately 100,000 clones; about nine tenths were seen once. Sequencing was performed on peripheral blood, taken on day 0 of MenACWY control vaccination. The receptors here all came from an adult in good health.

The chain couples TRBV6-5 to TRBJ1-2, with D perhaps TRBD1 (5 bases). V shed 4 bases and J shed 4 bases, with 13 bases lying between them. Germline V CDR1 and CDR2: MNHEY, SVGAGI. This CDR3 is 14 amino acids long. CDR3 region: CASSFAGSSYGYTF. CDR3 sequence (DNA): TGTGCCAGCAGTTTTGCAGGGTCTAGCTATGGCTACACCTTC.

The chain joins TRBV7-8 to TRBJ1-2; D possibly corresponds to TRBD1 (6 bases). From germline, CDR1 is SGHVS and CDR2 FQNEAQ. The CDR3 length is 14 residues. V was clipped by 0 bases and J by 4 bases, with 9 bases between them. CDR3 in amino acids: CASSLAGGTYGYTF. CDR3 nucleotide sequence: TGTGCCAGCAGCTTAGCAGGGGGAACCTATGGCTACACCTTC.

The chain employs TRBV12-5 and TRBJ2-3; D gene unclear. Trimming shortened V by 2 bases and J by 6 bases, and 9 bases separated the two germline ends. The CDR3 extends over 13 amino acids. Germline CDR1 and CDR2: LGHNT and FRNRAP. In nucleotides, the CDR3 is TGTGCTAGTGGTTTGCCCCCCTCTGATACGCAGTATTTT. It specifies CASGLPPSDTQYF.

The chain is built from TRBV15 and TRBJ2-5; tentative D call: TRBD1 (6 bases). Germline V gene data show CDR1 as LNHNV and CDR2 as YYDKDF (reference sequence). This CDR3 contains 14 residues. Trimming left V 1 base short and J 4 bases short, with 10 bases between. The CDR3 nucleotides read TGTGCCACCAGCAGAGCTTCAGGGGCAGAGACCCAGTACTTC. As protein: CATSRASGAETQYF.

V gene TRBV4-3 combines with J gene TRBJ1-3; D is ambiguous. Per the germline V gene, CDR1 is LGHNA and CDR2 is YSLEER. The CDR3 loop spans 15 amino acids. Trimming removed 0 bases from V and 5 bases from J, with 11 bases in between. This CDR3 is CASSQEGRGRNTIYF. CDR3 bases: TGCGCCAGCAGCCAAGAAGGTCGGGGAAGAAACACCATATATTTT.

This chain connects TRBV10-3 to TRBJ1-4; 7 bases are a match to TRBD1. In germline, CDR1 is ENHRY, CDR2 SYGVKD. Trimming cost V 3 bases and J 4 bases; bases outside gene matches: 5. The CDR3 is 15 residues long. CDR3 amino acids: CAISDTGVGNEKLFF. The CDR3 bases are TGTGCCATCAGTGACACAGGGGTGGGTAATGAAAAACTGTTTTTT.

The chain uses TRBV7-8 and TRBJ1-5; D gene ambiguous. Germline values: CDR1 SGHVS, CDR2 FQNEAQ. This CDR3 is built from 14 residues. V lost 0 bases, J lost 4 bases, and 7 bases lay in between. CDR3 protein: CASSLANGNQPQHF. The CDR3 DNA follows: TGTGCCAGCAGCTTAGCAAACGGGAATCAGCCCCAGCATTTT.

Concerning this clone: Other DNA sequences within the sample encode an identical CDR3. The rearrangement joins TRBV6-5 to TRBJ2-3, with a possible D match to TRBD1 (7 bases). Looked up from germline, CDR1 is MNHEY and CDR2 is SVGAGI. V was pared by 0 bases and J by 3 bases, with 10 bases between. The CDR3 extends over 15 amino acids. The DNA for the CDR3 is TGTGCCAGCAGTTACTCCGCAGGGGGGACAGATACGCAGTATTTT. It specifies CASSYSAGGTDTQYF.

J is TRBJ1-6 and V is TRBV2; the D is unclear. V lost 11 bases and J 2 bases, leaving 13 bases between the germline ends. CDR3 size: 14 residues. Germline-derived CDR1 and CDR2 are SNHLY and FYNNEI. The CDR3 loop reads CAGNSGTYNSPLHF. The CDR3 DNA sequence: TGTGCCGGCAACTCGGGGACCTATAATTCACCCCTCCACTTT. Together with reference TRBV2 and TRBJ1-6, the CDR3 gives the full variable domain: EPEVTQTPSHQVTQMGQEVILRCVPISNHLYFYWYRQILGQKVEFLVSFYNNEISEKSEIFDDQFSVERPDGSNFTLKIRSTKLEDSAMYFCAGNSGTYNSPLHFGNGTRLTVT.

This chain connects TRBV9 to TRBJ1-2; 8 bases line up with TRBD1. Germline loops: CDR1 SGDLS, CDR2 YYNGEE. The CDR3 runs 15 residues. V lost 3 bases, J lost 8 bases, and 12 bases stayed unmatched. CDR3 protein: CASSERQGKGGGYTF. The CDR3 DNA sequence: TGTGCCAGCAGCGAGCGACAGGGGAAGGGTGGCGGCTACACCTTC.

The J gene is TRBJ2-7, the V gene TRBV6-2 or TRBV6-3, with D possibly matching TRBD1 (5 bases). Trimming took off 6 bases at V and 3 bases at J, with 18 bases between the two ends. The CDR3 extends over 15 amino acids. Germline V CDR1 and CDR2: MNHEY, SVGEGT. The CDR3 loop is CASSLTDDEFYEQYF. The CDR3 DNA is TGTGCCAGCAGCCTGACAGATGACGAATTCTACGAGCAGTACTTC.

The chain is built from TRBV29-1 and TRBJ1-1; D might be TRBD1 (5 bases). Germline V gene lookup returns CDR1 SQVTM and CDR2 ANQGSEA. CDR3 size: 12 residues. V lost 7 bases and J 0 bases, leaving 9 bases between the germline ends. The CDR3 loop is CSGGYMNTEAFF. CDR3 in DNA: TGCAGCGGGGGGTACATGAACACTGAAGCTTTCTTT.

The chain is built from TRBV6-2 or TRBV6-3 and TRBJ1-2; TRBD1 is a possible D gene (6 bases). The CDR3 sequence is 14 residues long. V shed 2 bases and J shed 7 bases, with 14 bases lying between them. Germline lookup yields CDR1 MNHEY and CDR2 SVGEGT. CDR3 region: CASSYVIRGAGYTF. In DNA form, the CDR3 reads TGTGCCAGCAGTTACGTTATCAGGGGTGCTGGCTACACCTTC.

J is TRBJ2-7 and V is TRBV4-2; 9 positions match TRBD1. Germline CDR1 reads LGHNA; CDR2 reads YNFKEQ. V shed 5 bases, J shed 1 base, and the junction held 6 bases outside the gene matches. The CDR3 consists of 15 residues. The CDR3 DNA reads TGTGCCAGCAGCGCCCGGACAGGGGCATCCTACGAGCAGTACTTC. Protein: CASSARTGASYEQYF.

The chain recombines TRBV6-2 or TRBV6-3 with TRBJ1-1; D is ambiguous. Trimming shortened V by 4 bases and J by 6 bases, and 21 bases separated the two germline ends. The V gene's germline CDR1 is MNHEY and CDR2 SVGEGT. CDR3 length: 16 amino acids. CDR3 bases: TGTGCCAGCAGTTCCCTATCCAGTTTTCTTTCTGCTGAAGCTTTCTTT. This translates into CASSSLSSFLSAEAFF.